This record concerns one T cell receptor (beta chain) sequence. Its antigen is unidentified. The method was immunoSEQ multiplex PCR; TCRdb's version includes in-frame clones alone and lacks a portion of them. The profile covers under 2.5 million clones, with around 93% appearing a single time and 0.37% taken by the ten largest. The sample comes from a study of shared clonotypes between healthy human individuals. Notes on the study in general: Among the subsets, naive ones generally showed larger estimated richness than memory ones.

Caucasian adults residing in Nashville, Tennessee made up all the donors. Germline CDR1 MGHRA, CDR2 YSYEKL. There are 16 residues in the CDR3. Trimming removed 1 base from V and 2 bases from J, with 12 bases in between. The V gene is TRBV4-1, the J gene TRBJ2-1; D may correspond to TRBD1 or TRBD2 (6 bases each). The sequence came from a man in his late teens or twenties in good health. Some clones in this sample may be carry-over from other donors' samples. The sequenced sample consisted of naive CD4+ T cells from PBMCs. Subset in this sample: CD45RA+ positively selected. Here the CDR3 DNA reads TGCGCCAGCAGCCAAGTCTTCCGGGGGCCCTACAATGAGCAGTTCTTC. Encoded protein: CASSQVFRGPYNEQFF.